Described below is a single T cell receptor (beta chain) sequence and its context. The target antigen is unknown. This sample stems from a study of cytomegalovirus exposure and HLA in healthy donors. Study results and caveats: A missense variant in DCLRE1C was later tied to TCR beta V- and J-gene trimming.

The V segment lost 4 bases and the J segment 2 bases; nucleotides outside the gene matches: 4. Germline V gene lookup returns CDR1 MDHEN and CDR2 SYDVKM. This CDR3 comprises 16 residues. In the PCR, 60 Vbeta and 13 Jbeta primers were used. The table came from immunoSEQ multiplex PCR; TCRdb's copy has only in-frame clones and leaves some out. The sample lists 150,000 to 200,000 clones, 55% to 65% occurring once. The TCR originated in a man aged 35 to 55 in good health and CMV-seronegative. What was sequenced was PBMCs. The rearrangement joins TRBV28 to TRBJ2-3; 12 nucleotides align to TRBD2. CDR3 sequence (DNA): TGTGCCAGCAGTTCAAGACTAGCGGGGGACACAGATACGCAGTATTTT. Translation gives CASSSRLAGDTDTQYF. The full variable domain, in which reference TRBV28 and TRBJ2-3 provide the parts outside the CDR3, is DVKVTQSSRYLVKRTGEKVFLECVQDMDHENMFWYRQDPGLGLRLIYFSYDVKMKEKGDIPEGYSVSREKKERFSLILESASTNQTSMYLCASSSRLAGDTDTQYFGPGTRLTVL.